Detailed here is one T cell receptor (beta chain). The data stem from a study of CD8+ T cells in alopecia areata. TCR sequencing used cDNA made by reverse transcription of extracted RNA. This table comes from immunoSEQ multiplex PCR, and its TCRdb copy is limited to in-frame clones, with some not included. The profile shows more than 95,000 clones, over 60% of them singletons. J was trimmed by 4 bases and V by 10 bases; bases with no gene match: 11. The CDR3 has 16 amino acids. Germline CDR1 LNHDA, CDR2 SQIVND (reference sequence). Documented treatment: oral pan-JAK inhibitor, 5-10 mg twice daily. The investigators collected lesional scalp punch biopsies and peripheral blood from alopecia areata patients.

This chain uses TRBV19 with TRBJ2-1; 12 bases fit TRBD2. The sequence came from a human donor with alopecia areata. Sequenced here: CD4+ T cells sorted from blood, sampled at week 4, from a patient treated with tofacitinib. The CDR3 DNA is TGTGCCACCTACCCGGCTAGCGGGAGGGGATACAATGAGCAGTTCTTC. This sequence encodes CATYPASGRGYNEQFF. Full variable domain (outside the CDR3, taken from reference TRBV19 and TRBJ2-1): DGGITQSPKYLFRKEGQNVTLSCEQNLNHDAMYWYRQDPGQGLRLIYYSQIVNDFQKGDIAEGYSVSREKKESFPLTVTSAQKNPTAFYLCATYPASGRGYNEQFFGPGTRLTVL.